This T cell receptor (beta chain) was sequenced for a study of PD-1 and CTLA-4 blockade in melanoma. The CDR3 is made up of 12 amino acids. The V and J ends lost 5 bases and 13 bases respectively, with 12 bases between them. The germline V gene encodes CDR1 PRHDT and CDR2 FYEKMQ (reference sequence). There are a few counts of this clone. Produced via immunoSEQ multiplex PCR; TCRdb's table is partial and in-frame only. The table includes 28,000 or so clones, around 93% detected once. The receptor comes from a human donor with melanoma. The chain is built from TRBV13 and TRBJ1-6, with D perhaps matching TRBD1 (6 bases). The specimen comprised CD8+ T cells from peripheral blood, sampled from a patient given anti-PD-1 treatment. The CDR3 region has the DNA TGTGCCAGCAGCCAGGGGATCTTTCCCCTCCACTTT. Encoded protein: CASSQGIFPLHF.